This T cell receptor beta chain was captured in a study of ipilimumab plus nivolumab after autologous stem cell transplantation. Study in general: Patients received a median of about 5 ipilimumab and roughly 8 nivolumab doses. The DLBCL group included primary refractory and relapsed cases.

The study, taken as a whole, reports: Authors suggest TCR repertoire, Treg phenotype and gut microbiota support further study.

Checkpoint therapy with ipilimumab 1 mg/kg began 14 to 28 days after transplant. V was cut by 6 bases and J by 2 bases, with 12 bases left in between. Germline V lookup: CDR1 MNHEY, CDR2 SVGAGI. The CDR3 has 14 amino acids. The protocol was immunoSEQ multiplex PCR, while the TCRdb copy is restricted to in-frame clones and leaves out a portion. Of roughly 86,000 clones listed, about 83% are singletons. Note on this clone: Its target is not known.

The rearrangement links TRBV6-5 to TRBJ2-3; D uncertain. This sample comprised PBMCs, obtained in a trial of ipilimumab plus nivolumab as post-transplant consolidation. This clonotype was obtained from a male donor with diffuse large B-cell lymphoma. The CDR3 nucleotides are TGTGCCAGCAGGGGCTACTCCTCCACAGATACGCAGTATTTT. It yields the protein CASRGYSSTDTQYF.